The entry that follows covers one T cell receptor beta chain sequence. This sample was included in a study of CD8 T cells in Susac syndrome. V dropped 3 bases and J dropped 8 bases, with 8 bases sitting between them. Germline lookup yields CDR1 DFQATT and CDR2 SNEGSKA (reference sequence). This CDR3 has 11 amino acids. Reverse transcription of about 0.5 to 1 ug RNA used random hexamers. One entry per CDR3 protein, called by TCRdb with MiXCR from the immunoSEQ multiplex PCR reads. The table lists a few hundred thousand distinct CDR3 sequences, approximately 95% of them singletons, with 0.082% in the top ten.

The sequence derives from a human donor with multiple sclerosis. The chain couples TRBV20-1 to TRBJ2-1, with D uncertain. Input material: CD4+ T cells from PBMCs. CDR3 sequence (DNA): TGCAGTGCTAGTCGCGTGGATGAGCAGTTCTTC. Translated: CSASRVDEQFF.